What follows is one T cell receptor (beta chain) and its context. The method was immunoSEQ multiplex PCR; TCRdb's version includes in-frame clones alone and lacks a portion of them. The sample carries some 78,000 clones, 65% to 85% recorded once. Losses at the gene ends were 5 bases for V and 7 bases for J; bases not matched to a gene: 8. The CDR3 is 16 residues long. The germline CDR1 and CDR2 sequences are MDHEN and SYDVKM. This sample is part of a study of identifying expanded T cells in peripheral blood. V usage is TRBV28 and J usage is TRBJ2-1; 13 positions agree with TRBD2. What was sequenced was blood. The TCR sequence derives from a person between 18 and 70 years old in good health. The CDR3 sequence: CASSGGTSGNQNEQFF. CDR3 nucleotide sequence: TGTGCCAGCAGTGGGGGGACTAGCGGGAACCAGAATGAGCAGTTCTTC.